This TCR beta chain originates from a study of blood T cell repertoires in COVID-19. Study as a whole: The United States, Italy and Spain supplied acute and convalescent COVID-19 samples. In each case, the material was cDNA or gDNA derived from T cells, B-cell-depleted T cells, or PBMCs.

The length of the CDR3 is 16 residues. Losses at the gene ends were 4 bases for V and 5 bases for J; bases not matched to a gene: 9. Looked up from germline, CDR1 is MDHEN and CDR2 is SYDVKM. As handled by the study authors: By means of reference gene primer amplification, nucleated cell counts were estimated. Using immunoSEQ multiplex PCR, the repertoire was profiled, and TCRdb retains in-frame clones only, with some absent. V and J calls and clone size come straight from that table; D and trimming were deduced from the DNA. The sample has 200,000 to 250,000 clones, about 80% seen once. Sequenced: peripheral blood. V usage is TRBV28 and J usage is TRBJ2-2, with 8 bases lining up with TRBD1. This sequence was found in a woman older than 75 with COVID-19, enrolled during active disease. The CDR3 spells CASSSQDRVLTGELFF. CDR3 nucleotide sequence: TGTGCCAGCAGTTCGCAGGACAGGGTGTTGACCGGGGAGCTGTTTTTT.